This TCR beta chain derives from a study of blood T cells in healthy people across ages. Primed by a sample-barcoded 5' primer and a J-beta primer mix, a second PCR proceeded for roughly 7 to 11 cycles. TCRdb reanalysed the 5' RACE reads using MiXCR and keeps one entry per CDR3 protein. The table includes over 600,000 distinct CDR3 sequences, roughly 50% detected once. CDR1 is SGDLS, CDR2 YYNGEE, per germline. The CDR3 runs to 15 residues. With 4 bases removed from V and 1 base from J, the gap between germline ends came to 12 bases. This chain connects TRBV9 to TRBJ2-1; D remains unclear. This clonotype was sampled from a man aged 35-49 years in good health. Sequencing was carried out using blood. CDR3 amino acids: CASSNAPASYNEQFF. Written as DNA, the CDR3 is TGTGCCAGCAGCAACGCCCCGGCGTCCTACAATGAGCAGTTCTTC.